The 14 T cell receptor beta chains presented below share a single source sample, sequenced in a study of CD8+ T cells in alopecia areata. After isolation, RNA underwent reverse transcription to generate cDNA as the sequencing template. Libraries were prepared by immunoSEQ multiplex PCR; TCRdb keeps only in-frame clonotypes and omits some of them. The sample contains about 13,000 clones, 65% to 70% of which appear only once. Indicated treatment: oral pan-JAK inhibitor, 5-10 mg twice daily. Researchers took lesional scalp punch biopsies and peripheral blood from people who were alopecia areata patients. The input for sequencing was skin, taken at week 4, from a patient treated with tofacitinib. The receptors were sampled from a human donor with alopecia areata.

The chain couples TRBV7-2 to TRBJ2-5; D uncertain. The CDR3 has 16 residues. The germline V and J ends were trimmed by 4 bases and 1 base, with 16 bases remaining between them. Germline loops: CDR1 SGHTA, CDR2 FQGNSA. Here the CDR3 reads CASSSAYQSSQETQYF. CDR3 in DNA: TGTGCCAGCAGCTCCGCCTACCAATCCTCCCAAGAGACCCAGTACTTC.

The chain links TRBV5-8 to TRBJ2-7; TRBD1 agrees at 8 bases. The CDR3 is 14 residues long. Germline assignment: CDR1 SGHTS and CDR2 YDEGEE. Germline trimming cut 4 bases from V and 2 bases from J; bases unmatched to any gene: 5. The CDR3 bases are TGTGCCAGCAGCACCCGGACAGGGACCTACGAGCAGTACTTC. Encoded protein: CASSTRTGTYEQYF.

The gene calls are TRBV10-3 and TRBJ1-1, with D perhaps matching TRBD1 (5 bases). V shed 7 bases and J shed 6 bases, with 18 bases lying between them. Germline V gene sequence: CDR1 ENHRY, CDR2 SYGVKD. The CDR3 consists of 14 residues. Written as DNA, the CDR3 is TGTGCCATCACGATAGAGGGGCCCCAGTCTGAAGCTTTCTTT. Translating gives CAITIEGPQSEAFF.

This chain uses TRBV29-1 with TRBJ1-1; D may be TRBD1 (5 bases). The CDR3 runs 12 residues. Germline-derived CDR1 and CDR2 are SQVTM and ANQGSEA. V was pared by 3 bases and J by 5 bases, with 10 bases between. CDR3 sequence (DNA): TGCAGCGTTGATAGGCAGGGTACTGAAGCTTTCTTT. Translated: CSVDRQGTEAFF.

V usage is TRBV7-9 and J usage is TRBJ2-1; D remains unclear. Germline V gene sequence: CDR1 SEHNR, CDR2 FQNEAQ (reference sequence). Between the trimmed V and J ends, which lost 5 bases and 7 bases, there was a span of 9 bases. The CDR3 length is 12 residues. The CDR3 DNA sequence: TGTGCCAGCAGCCCCACCCATAATGAGCAGTTCTTC. Amino acids: CASSPTHNEQFF.

The V gene is TRBV5-7, the J gene TRBJ2-1; 8 bases fit TRBD2. TRBV5-7 is designated an ORF whose function remains uncertain. J was trimmed by 6 bases and V by 4 bases; bases with no gene match: 12. The CDR3 consists of 16 residues. The CDR3 DNA follows: TGTGCCAGCAGCCCCCAAGGGCTAGCGGGTTCCAATGAGCAGTTCTTC. Protein sequence: CASSPQGLAGSNEQFF.

The V gene is TRBV7-2, the J gene TRBJ2-3; D ambiguous. The CDR3 consists of 14 residues. V was trimmed by 1 base and J by 2 bases, leaving 7 bases between them. Germline CDR1 reads SGHTA; CDR2 reads FQGNSA. In DNA, the CDR3 is TGTGCCAGCAGCTTAGGGCAATTCACAGATACGCAGTATTTT. Translated, it gives CASSLGQFTDTQYF.

The chain carries TRBV11-1 and TRBJ2-2, with 12 bases fitting TRBD2. The junction had 7 bases not matched to a gene; V was cut back by 5 bases and J by 0 bases. The germline V gene encodes CDR1 SGHAT and CDR2 FQDESV (reference sequence). This CDR3 has 18 amino acids. CDR3 in DNA: TGTGCCAGCAGCCCTAGCGCTAGCGGGGGGGCGAACACCGGGGAGCTGTTTTTT. Translating gives CASSPSASGGANTGELFF.

The J gene is TRBJ2-5, the V gene TRBV7-2, with D possibly being TRBD1 or TRBD2 (6 bases each). The CDR3 is 13 amino acids. V lost 4 bases to trimming and J lost 3 bases, with 9 bases between them. CDR1 is SGHTA and CDR2 is FQGNSA in the germline V gene. The DNA for the CDR3 is TGTGCCAGCAGCTCGAGGGGGGAAGAGACCCAGTACTTC. Its protein product is CASSSRGEETQYF.

The rearrangement joins TRBV6-5 to TRBJ2-5, with 8 bases fitting TRBD1. This CDR3 is built from 14 residues. With V trimmed by 5 bases and J by 5 bases, 7 bases remained unmatched. Looked up from germline, CDR1 is MNHEY and CDR2 is SVGAGI. The CDR3 sequence: CASSLARQGETQYF. CDR3 nucleotides: TGTGCCAGCAGTCTCGCTCGACAGGGGGAGACCCAGTACTTC.

The chain links TRBV7-9 to TRBJ1-5; a possible D gene is TRBD1 (5 bases). The CDR3 runs 17 residues. V lost 5 bases and J lost 4, with 21 bases in between. Germline V gene data show CDR1 as SEHNR and CDR2 as FQNEAQ (reference sequence). The CDR3 DNA reads as TGTGCCAGCAGCGCAAATGACCCGGGGGAGGAGAATCAGCCCCAGCATTTT. It yields the protein CASSANDPGEENQPQHF.

This clone was observed a handful of times. The J gene is TRBJ2-2, the V gene TRBV7-9; a weak D match, TRBD2 (5 bases). Trimming shortened V by 5 bases and J by 6 bases, and 7 bases separated the two germline ends. CDR1 SEHNR and CDR2 FQNEAQ come from the germline V gene (reference sequence). The CDR3 is 12 amino acids. For the CDR3, the DNA is TGTGCCAGCAGCCTCGGGGCCGGGGAGCTGTTTTTT. This encodes CASSLGAGELFF. The whole variable domain, filled in from reference TRBV7-9 and TRBJ2-2, reads DTGVSQNPRHKITKRGQNVTFRCDPISEHNRLYWYRQTLGQGPEFLTYFQNEAQLEKSRLLSDRFSAERPKGSFSTLEIQRTEQGDSAMYLCASSLGAGELFFGEGSRLTVL.

The gene calls are TRBV19 and TRBJ1-5; 9 bases are a match to TRBD1. The CDR3 contains 15 residues. V was clipped by 9 bases and J by 4 bases; unmatched bases: 10. The germline V gene encodes CDR1 LNHDA and CDR2 SQIVND (reference sequence). The chain's CDR3 is CASRTGAGGNQPQHF. CDR3 in DNA: TGTGCCAGCCGGACAGGGGCGGGGGGGAATCAGCCCCAGCATTTT.

The V call is TRBV4-2, the J call TRBJ2-5, with TRBD1 matching over 9 bases. The J call is doubtful: the DNA matches TRBJ2-7 better. Germline CDR1 and CDR2: LGHNA and YNFKEQ. The CDR3 sequence is 14 residues long. The CDR3: CASSRDRGRDEQYF. The CDR3 bases are TGTGCCAGCAGCCGAGACAGGGGGAGGGACGAGCAGTACTTC.